This is a list of T cell receptor beta chains from one sample in a study of OX40 agonist ivuxolimab in advanced cancers. Profiled with immunoSEQ multiplex PCR; TCRdb holds only in-frame clones, not every one. The repertoire holds roughly 81,000 clones, with 85% to 90% as singletons. Sequencing was performed on CD4+ or CD8+ T cells sorted from blood, taken in a trial of the OX40 agonist ivuxolimab. Receptors were obtained from an adult with an advanced solid tumor such as melanoma, head and neck, liver or kidney cancer. Both conserved end residues are part of each CDR3. The D gene is left open where the match is weak. Expanded clones are given a class, and other clones once, few, many or no size at all.

d_call j_call v_call clone_size cdr3_aa cdr3_nt
TRBD1 TRBJ1-4 TRBV29-1 NA CSVASTGGSTNEKLFF TGCAGCGTTGCTTCGACAGGGGGATCAACTAATGAAAAACTGTTTTTT
NA TRBJ2-5 TRBV6-1 NA CASSEARGRETQYF TGTGCCAGCAGTGAAGCGCGGGGAAGGGAGACCCAGTACTTC
NA TRBJ2-2 TRBV6-1 NA CASSERPGGYTGELFF TGTGCCAGCAGTGAACGTCCGGGTGGATACACCGGGGAGCTGTTTTTT
NA TRBJ2-7 TRBV12-2 NA CASRSPWPSLVTYEQYF TGTGCAAGTCGCTCCCCCTGGCCCAGCTTAGTGACCTACGAGCAGTACTTC
NA TRBJ1-5 TRBV18 NA CASSLGPQTSTTSNQPQHF TGTGCCAGCTCACTGGGACCCCAAACTTCCACAACTAGCAATCAGCCCCAGCATTTT
NA TRBJ1-5 TRBV5-4 NA CASSPIGTAGQPQHF TGTGCCAGCAGCCCGATCGGGACGGCAGGTCAGCCCCAGCATTTT
TRBD2 TRBJ2-5 TRBV15 NA CATNRGGEETQYF TGTGCCACCAACCGGGGGGGAGAAGAGACCCAGTACTTC
NA TRBJ2-1 TRBV18 NA CASSRDSRAEQFF TGTGCCAGCTCCCGGGACTCCCGGGCTGAGCAGTTCTTC
NA TRBJ2-3 TRBV29-1 NA CSVESGFTSTDTQYF TGCAGCGTTGAATCGGGGTTCACTAGCACAGATACGCAGTATTTT
NA TRBJ1-3 TRBV7-3 NA CASSDRNQNTIYF TGTGCCAGCAGCGACCGTAACCAGAACACCATATATTTT
NA TRBJ1-1 TRBV7-8 many CASSTDGNTEAFF TGTGCCAGCAGCACGGACGGGAACACTGAAGCTTTCTTT
NA TRBJ1-2 TRBV6-4 NA CASRGANYGYTF TGTGCCAGCCGTGGGGCTAACTATGGCTACACCTTC
NA TRBJ1-1 TRBV7-9 once CASSLARREAEAFF TGTGCCAGCAGCTTAGCGCGGAGGGAAGCTGAAGCTTTCTTT
NA TRBJ1-2 TRBV2 NA CASSGETVNYGYTF TGTGCCAGCAGTGGTGAAACGGTTAACTATGGCTACACCTTC
NA TRBJ1-2 TRBV10-3 NA CAILQPSYGYTF TGTGCCATCCTACAGCCGTCCTATGGCTACACCTTC
NA TRBJ2-5 TRBV5-1 NA CASRVEGAQETQYF TGCGCCAGCCGCGTGGAGGGGGCGCAAGAGACCCAGTACTTC
TRBD1 TRBJ1-1 TRBV11-2 NA CASSDGQGRNTEAFF TGTGCCAGCAGCGACGGACAGGGGAGGAACACTGAAGCTTTCTTT
NA TRBJ2-1 TRBV5-6 NA CASSPEGSRYNEQFF TGTGCCAGCAGCCCCGAGGGCTCCCGTTACAATGAGCAGTTCTTC
NA TRBJ2-1 TRBV9 few CASSVEYGEQFF TGTGCCAGCAGCGTCGAGTACGGGGAGCAGTTCTTC
NA TRBJ2-1 TRBV6-5 NA CASSQGGGNHNEQFF TGTGCCAGCAGCCAAGGGGGGGGAAACCACAATGAGCAGTTCTTC
NA TRBJ2-3 TRBV9 NA CASSVTYGATSTDTQYF TGTGCCAGCAGCGTCACCTACGGGGCCACTAGCACAGATACGCAGTATTTT
NA TRBJ1-1 TRBV19 NA CASSRGESEAFF TGTGCCAGTAGCCGCGGGGAATCTGAAGCTTTCTTT
NA TRBJ1-1 TRBV7-6 NA CASSQASGNTEAFF TGTGCCAGCAGCCAAGCAAGTGGGAACACTGAAGCTTTCTTT
NA TRBJ2-7 TRBV19 NA CASSIGTGRSYEQYF TGTGCCAGTAGTATCGGTACTGGACGGTCCTACGAGCAGTACTTC
NA TRBJ1-3 TRBV5-1 NA CASSYEESVASSGNTIYF TGCGCCAGCAGCTATGAAGAATCGGTAGCGAGCTCTGGAAACACCATATATTTT
NA TRBJ2-7 TRBV15 NA CATSRDLDSYEQYF TGTGCCACCAGCAGAGATTTGGACTCCTACGAGCAGTACTTC
NA TRBJ2-6 TRBV9 NA CASTPGNTGANVLTF TGTGCCAGCACCCCGGGGAACACTGGGGCCAACGTCCTGACTTTC
NA TRBJ1-3 TRBV10-3 NA CAIRWGETIYF TGTGCCATCAGATGGGGGGAGACCATATATTTT
NA TRBJ1-2 TRBV6-6 NA CASTGGPHYGYTF TGTGCCAGCACGGGGGGGCCCCACTATGGCTACACCTTC
TRBD2 TRBJ2-7 TRBV5-1 NA CASSSGGGDIGYEQYF TGCGCCAGCAGCTCGGGCGGGGGGGACATCGGCTACGAGCAGTACTTC
NA TRBJ1-1 TRBV5-1 NA CASSAQGLNTEAFF TGCGCCAGCAGCGCCCAGGGGTTGAACACTGAAGCTTTCTTT
NA TRBJ2-1 TRBV6-5 NA CASSGSESNNEQFF TGTGCCAGCAGTGGGTCAGAGAGCAACAATGAGCAGTTCTTC
NA TRBJ2-5 TRBV28 NA CASSYETQYF TGTGCCAGCAGTTATGAGACCCAGTACTTC
NA TRBJ1-6 TRBV10-1 NA CATRGGRNNSPLHF TGCGCCACCCGCGGAGGACGGAATAATTCACCCCTCCACTTT
TRBD1 TRBJ1-2 TRBV5-1 NA CASSGGQAGNGYTF TGCGCCAGCAGCGGTGGACAGGCCGGGAATGGCTACACCTTC
NA TRBJ2-7 TRBV9 NA CASSPGAGAYEQYF TGTGCCAGCAGCCCCGGGGCAGGGGCCTACGAGCAGTACTTC
NA TRBJ1-2 TRBV7-2 NA CASSPRRVNYGYTF TGTGCCAGCAGCCCGAGGCGAGTAAACTATGGCTACACCTTC
TRBD1 TRBJ1-4 TRBV2 few CASNWGQNEKLFF TGTGCCAGCAATTGGGGACAGAATGAAAAACTGTTTTTT
TRBD1 TRBJ1-2 TRBV5-1 NA CASSLDTGTAYGYTF TGCGCCAGCAGCTTGGATACCGGGACAGCATATGGCTACACCTTC
NA TRBJ2-5 TRBV12-5 few CASGRTGRGRETQYF TGTGCTAGTGGTCGAACGGGACGGGGGCGAGAGACCCAGTACTTC
TRBD2 TRBJ2-3 TRBV5-1 NA CASSPMGTSGDLTDTQYF TGCGCCAGCAGCCCTATGGGGACTAGCGGGGACCTCACAGATACGCAGTATTTT
NA TRBJ1-6 TRBV2 NA CASSAGQPNSPLHF TGTGCCAGCAGCGCCGGACAGCCAAATTCACCCCTCCACTTT
NA TRBJ2-7 TRBV7-8 once CASSPRGYEQYF TGTGCCAGCAGCCCCCGGGGCTACGAGCAGTACTTC
NA TRBJ1-4 TRBV9 NA CASSPEAGDEKLFF TGTGCCAGCAGCCCAGAGGCAGGGGACGAAAAACTGTTTTTT
NA TRBJ1-1 TRBV2 NA CASSEDTEAFF TGTGCCAGCAGTGAGGACACTGAAGCTTTCTTT
NA TRBJ1-3 TRBV5-1 NA CASSSRPGAGSGNTIYF TGCGCCAGCAGCTCCCGTCCGGGGGCTGGCTCTGGAAACACCATATATTTT
TRBD2 TRBJ2-1 TRBV5-4 NA CASSLAGAGGNEQFF TGTGCCAGCAGCTTGGCAGGCGCGGGGGGCAATGAGCAGTTCTTC
NA TRBJ2-3 TRBV6-5 NA CATSPTTDTQYF TGTGCCACCAGCCCTACCACAGATACGCAGTATTTT
NA TRBJ1-5 TRBV4-1 once CASSHLRGGQPQHF TGCGCCAGCAGCCACCTTCGTGGAGGACAGCCCCAGCATTTT
NA TRBJ2-6 TRBV5-1 NA CASSLWQVRAGANVLTF TGCGCCAGCAGCTTGTGGCAGGTTAGGGCTGGGGCCAACGTCCTGACTTTC